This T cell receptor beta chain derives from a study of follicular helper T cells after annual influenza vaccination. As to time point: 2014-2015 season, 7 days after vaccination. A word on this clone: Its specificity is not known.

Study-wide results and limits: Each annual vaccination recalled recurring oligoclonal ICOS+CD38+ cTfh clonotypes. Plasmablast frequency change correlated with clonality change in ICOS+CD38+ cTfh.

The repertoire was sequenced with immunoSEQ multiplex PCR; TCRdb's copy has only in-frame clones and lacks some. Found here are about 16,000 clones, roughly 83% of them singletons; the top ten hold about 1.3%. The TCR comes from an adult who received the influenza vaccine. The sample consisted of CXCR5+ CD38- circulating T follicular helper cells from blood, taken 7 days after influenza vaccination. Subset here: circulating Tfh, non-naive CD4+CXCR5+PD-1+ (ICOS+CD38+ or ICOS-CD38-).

The CDR3, as DNA: TGTGCCAGCAAGACGACAGGGCACTATAATTCACCCCTCCACTTT. This sequence encodes CASKTTGHYNSPLHF. The rearrangement links TRBV6-1 to TRBJ1-6; the match to TRBD1 covers 7 bases. The V gene end was trimmed by 7 bases and the J gene end by 3 bases; junction bases not matched to a gene: 6. CDR1 and CDR2 (germline): MNHNS, SASEGT. The CDR3 consists of 15 residues.